Shown below are 23 T cell receptor beta chains from a single sample sequenced in a study of tumor and adjacent non-tumor tissue in lung cancer. A modified ARM-PCR protocol with three rounds of nested PCR amplified TCRbeta. TCRdb reprocessed the multiplex PCR reads with MiXCR, giving one entry per CDR3 protein. The sample holds tens of thousands of distinct CDR3 sequences; about two thirds are singletons and the top ten take roughly a tenth. The template was RNA from unsorted bulk tissue. What was sequenced was lung tumor tissue. These receptor sequences come from a woman aged 40 to 50 with non-small cell lung cancer.

This clonotype is medium-sized by share. The chain combines TRBV6-5 with TRBJ1-4, with TRBD1 identical over 8 bases. This CDR3 is built from 16 residues. Losses at the gene ends were 6 bases for V and 0 bases for J; bases not matched to a gene: 6. Germline CDR1 reads MNHEY; CDR2 reads SVGAGI. The CDR3 spells CASSPTGGSTNEKLFF. CDR3 coding DNA: TGTGCCAGCAGCCCAACAGGGGGTTCAACTAATGAAAAACTGTTTTTT.

On this clonotype itself: An end of the junction differs from the germline gene, which may be a read error. V is TRBV5-6 and J is TRBJ2-7; a weak D match, TRBD1 (6 bases). The CDR3 totals 13 residues. Germline V gives CDR1 SGHDT, CDR2 YYEEEE. The CDR3 nucleotides are TGTGCCAACAGCTTGACAGGTCCTGACGAGCAGTACTTC. It translates to CANSLTGPDEQYF.

The gene calls are TRBV20-1 and TRBJ1-5, with TRBD1 matching over 7 bases. The DNA end favors TRBJ2-3, so the J call may be wrong. CDR1 DFQATT and CDR2 SNEGSKA come from the germline V gene (reference sequence). CDR3 length: 17 residues. CDR3 sequence: CSARAGGNQNSNQPQYF. The CDR3 region has the DNA TGCAGTGCTAGAGCAGGGGGAAACCAGAATAGCAATCAGCCCCAGTATTTT.

A note on this clonotype: At one of its ends the junction is not consistent with the germline gene, which may arise from a read error. In nucleotides, the CDR3 is TGCAGTGCCAGAGGTCGGGGGAGGCTGTACAATGAGCAGCTCTTC. Residues: CSARGRGRLYNEQLF. This rearrangement joins TRBV20-1 to TRBJ2-1, with D maybe TRBD2 (6 bases). The CDR3 covers 15 residues. Germline V gives CDR1 DFQATT, CDR2 SNEGSKA (reference sequence).

As to this clonotype: One end of the junction varies from germline; a read error may be responsible. This rearrangement joins TRBV11-3 to TRBJ1-5, with no clear D. The closer fit of TRBJ2-3 to the DNA end suggests the J call may be wrong. CDR3 size: 13 residues. The germline CDR1 and CDR2 sequences are SGHNT and YENEEA. The CDR3 DNA reads TGTGACAGCAGCTTACAAGAGAATCAGCCCCAGTATTTT. Its protein product is CDSSLQENQPQYF.

A note on this clonotype: A clone one base away is much larger, so this may be a read error. V usage is TRBV20-1 and J usage is TRBJ2-3, with TRBD2 identical over 12 bases. V was clipped by 6 bases and J by 11 bases; unmatched bases: 12. CDR1 and CDR2 (germline): DFQATT, SNEGSKA (reference sequence). The CDR3 has 14 amino acids. CDR3 sequence reads: CSANPGLAGTMQYF. The CDR3 coding sequence is TGCAGTGCAAATCCTGGACTAGCGGGGACTATGCAGTATTTT.

This clonotype was counted a few times. A read error may be the cause here, since a much bigger clone is one base away. The chain employs TRBV6-1 and TRBJ2-7, with 7 nucleotides matching TRBD2. The CDR3 runs 15 residues. CDR1 and CDR2 from the germline V gene are MNHNS and SASEGT. The CDR3 DNA follows: TGTGCCAGCAGGGCCCGGCTAGCGGATTACTACAAGCAGTACTTC. Protein sequence: CASRARLADYYKQYF.

There are many counts of this clonotype. This chain joins TRBV6-6 and TRBJ2-3; TRBD2 is a possible D gene (7 bases). The CDR3 is 15 amino acids. Germline assignment: CDR1 MNHNY and CDR2 SVGAGI (reference sequence). V lost 5 bases and J lost 3, with 15 bases in between. The CDR3 region is CASSPRGAATDTQYF. CDR3 sequence (DNA): TGTGCCAGCAGTCCACGGGGGGCCGCTACAGATACGCAGTATTTT.

As regards this clonotype: An end of the junction differs from the germline gene, which may be a read error. This chain uses TRBV6-5 with TRBJ1-1; 12 nucleotides match TRBD1. The length of the CDR3 is 15 residues. Germline V gene lookup returns CDR1 MNHEY and CDR2 SVGAGI. The CDR3 region has the DNA TGTGCCAGCAATTACCCCACTGGGACAGGGGGCCAAGCTTTCTTT. This encodes CASNYPTGTGGQAFF.

The V and J genes are TRBV6-2 or TRBV6-3 and TRBJ2-1; TRBD1 is a possible D gene (7 bases). The V end was cut by 10 bases, the J end by 12 bases, with 16 bases between. The germline V gene has CDR1 MNHEY and CDR2 SVGEGT. This CDR3 contains 11 residues. The CDR3 DNA is TGTGCCAACGGGAGACAGGGTTGGCAGTTCTTC. Translation gives CANGRQGWQFF.

There are a few counts of this clonotype. As the CDR3 is not closed by the conserved phenylalanine or tryptophan, this likely results from a read error. The V gene is TRBV29-1, the J gene TRBJ2-3; 10 nucleotides align to TRBD2. The CDR3 loop spans 17 amino acids. Germline values: CDR1 SQVTM, CDR2 ANQGSEA. The chain's CDR3 is CRVGGSGLAVVRDTQYL. In nucleotides, the CDR3 is TGCAGGGTTGGGGGCTCAGGACTAGCGGTAGTTAGAGATACGCAGTATCTT.

This clonotype showed up many times. The V and J genes are TRBV6-5 and TRBJ1-3; TRBD1 is a possible D gene (5 bases). CDR1 is MNHEY and CDR2 is SVGAGI in the germline V gene. With 5 bases removed from V and 0 bases from J, the gap between germline ends came to 14 bases. The CDR3 is 16 residues long. The CDR3 nucleotides are TGTGCCAGCAGTCGACAGAGACCATACTCTGGAAACACCATATATTTT. This translates into CASSRQRPYSGNTIYF.

This clonotype was picked up one time. Without the conserved terminal phenylalanine or tryptophan, this CDR3 likely stems from a read error. No DNA is shown, since the ends of the CDR3 on it are uncertain; the CDR3 is the one TCRdb lists. This sequence joins TRBV11-2 and TRBJ2-1; the table calls TRBD1, which could not be checked here. The CDR3 comprises 14 residues, both ends counted. Looked up from germline, CDR1 is SGHAT and CDR2 is FQNNGV. The CDR3 sequence is CASSLGGTGYNEQL.

On this clonotype: One junction end does not reproduce the germline sequence, and a read error may be involved. The chain carries TRBV29-1 and TRBJ2-6; D tentatively fits TRBD1 or TRBD2 (6 bases each). This CDR3 has 15 residues. Germline lookup yields CDR1 SQVTM and CDR2 ANQGSEA. CDR3 sequence (DNA): TGCGGCGTTGATTCCGGGGGCTCTGGGGCCAACGTCCATACTTTC. Encoded protein: CGVDSGGSGANVHTF.

As for this clonotype: The germline gene is not matched at one end of the junction; a read error may be the cause. The chain carries TRBV11-3 and TRBJ2-2, with TRBD2 matching 10 bases. CDR3 size: 18 residues. Germline V gives CDR1 SGHNT, CDR2 YENEEA. In DNA form, the CDR3 reads TGTGCCAGTAGCTTAGAATCTGCTAGCGGGGGATTCACCGGGGAGTTGTTTTTT. As protein: CASSLESASGGFTGELFF.

The sample holds many counts of this clonotype. The chain links TRBV12-3 or TRBV12-4 to TRBJ2-1; D unclear. V was clipped by 6 bases and J by 6 bases, with 9 bases between them. The CDR3 sequence is 12 residues long. CDR3 residues: CASSRAGNEQFF. Written as DNA, the CDR3 is TGTGCCAGCAGCCGCGCTGGCAATGAGCAGTTCTTC.

This clonotype was observed many times. The chain is built from TRBV20-1 and TRBJ2-1; D is perhaps TRBD2 (6 bases). This CDR3 region has 14 residues. Germline CDR1 and CDR2: DFQATT and SNEGSKA (reference sequence). Trimming removed 5 bases at V and 6 bases at J, with 17 bases between. Here the CDR3 DNA reads TGCAGTGCTTTCGGGAGACGAGGAGTCAATGAGCAGTTCTTC. It yields the protein CSAFGRRGVNEQFF.

With regard to this clonotype: A read error may produce the germline difference seen at one junction end. This chain uses TRBV11-2 with TRBJ2-3; TRBD2 matches at 12 bases. Looked up from germline, CDR1 is SGHAT and CDR2 is FQNNGV. The CDR3 sequence is 15 residues long. CDR3 sequence: CASSLRTSGTDTQYF. CDR3 coding DNA: TGTGCCAGCAGCTTGAGGACTAGCGGGACAGATACACAGTATTTT.

In its sample, this clonotype was seen many times. V gene TRBV6-5 combines with J gene TRBJ2-4; no firm D call. The CDR3 sequence is 15 residues long. CDR1 is MNHEY and CDR2 is SVGAGI in the germline V gene. Trimming stripped 6 bases from V and 0 bases from J, with 12 bases between. As DNA, the CDR3 is TGTGCCAGCAGACAAGCAAGACTAGCCAAAAACATTCAGTACTTC. As protein: CASRQARLAKNIQYF.

The J gene is TRBJ1-3, the V gene TRBV11-1; D may be TRBD1 (6 bases). With 5 bases removed from V and 2 bases from J, the gap between germline ends came to 19 bases. Germline CDR1 SGHAT, CDR2 FQDESV (reference sequence). CDR3 length: 17 amino acids. This CDR3 is CASSKSVGARTGNTIYF. The CDR3 nucleotides are TGTGCCAGCAGCAAGAGCGTGGGGGCCCGCACTGGAAACACCATATATTTT.

By sample share, this clonotype is medium-sized. The chain combines TRBV12-3 or TRBV12-4 with TRBJ2-1; 8 bases align to TRBD2. The CDR3 loop spans 15 amino acids. V shed 7 bases, J shed 5 bases, and the junction held 10 bases outside the gene matches. This CDR3 reads CASIPVSGTDNEQFF. The CDR3 DNA sequence: TGTGCCAGCATCCCCGTTAGCGGGACCGACAATGAGCAGTTCTTC.

Regarding this clonotype: Without the conserved terminal phenylalanine or tryptophan, this CDR3 likely stems from a read error. This chain uses TRBV11-2 with TRBJ1-2; 7 bases fit TRBD1. Germline V lookup: CDR1 SGHAT, CDR2 FQNNGV. There are 12 residues in the CDR3. The CDR3 DNA is TGTACGAGCAGCTTCGGACAGGCCGGCTACACCTTA. Residues: CTSSFGQAGYTL.

This clonotype was observed at least ten times. V gene TRBV5-1 combines with J gene TRBJ2-1; 9 nucleotides match TRBD1. CDR3 length: 15 amino acids. The V segment lost 3 bases and the J segment 6 bases; nucleotides outside the gene matches: 7. The V gene's germline CDR1 is SGHRS and CDR2 YFSETQ. The CDR3 DNA reads as TGCGCCAGCAGCTCGGACAGGGGCCATACCAATGAGCAGTTCTTC. As protein: CASSSDRGHTNEQFF.